This TCR beta chain came from a study of cytomegalovirus exposure and HLA in healthy donors. Assay: immunoSEQ multiplex PCR; the TCRdb copy retains only in-frame clones and omits some. The sample holds approximately 210,000 clones, around 88% seen once. The CDR3 loop spans 15 amino acids. Germline V gives CDR1 SGHTA, CDR2 FQGNSA. Deletions cut 1 base from V and 7 bases from J, with 14 bases between. The study drew the donors from its roughly 130-subject validation cohort, separate from the 666-subject first cohort. The rearrangement uses TRBV7-2 and TRBJ2-1, with D possibly matching TRBD2 (5 bases). Sequencing used PBMCs. The source is a woman in her late teens or twenties in good health and CMV-seronegative. CDR3 nucleotide sequence: TGTGCCAGCAGCTTAGAAGGGTTTGGGGAGAATGAGCAGTTCTTC. Translation: CASSLEGFGENEQFF.